This T cell receptor (beta chain) was observed in a study of T cells of healthy individuals. One entry per CDR3 protein, called by TCRdb with MiXCR from the 5' RACE reads. Found here are 63,000 or so distinct CDR3 sequences, around 16% of them singletons; the top ten hold about 4.7%. The V gene end was trimmed by 1 base and the J gene end by 4 bases; junction bases not matched to a gene: 7. CDR1 and CDR2 from the germline V gene are MNHEY and SVGEGT. CDR3 length equals 16 residues. This clonotype was seen repeatedly, ten times or more. The chain is built from TRBV6-2 or TRBV6-3 and TRBJ2-7; the match to TRBD2 covers 10 bases. The clonotype was recovered from a human donor in good health. Here the CDR3 reads CASSYFSSGGPYEQYF. DNA for the CDR3: TGTGCCAGCAGTTACTTTTCTAGCGGGGGCCCGTACGAGCAGTACTTC.